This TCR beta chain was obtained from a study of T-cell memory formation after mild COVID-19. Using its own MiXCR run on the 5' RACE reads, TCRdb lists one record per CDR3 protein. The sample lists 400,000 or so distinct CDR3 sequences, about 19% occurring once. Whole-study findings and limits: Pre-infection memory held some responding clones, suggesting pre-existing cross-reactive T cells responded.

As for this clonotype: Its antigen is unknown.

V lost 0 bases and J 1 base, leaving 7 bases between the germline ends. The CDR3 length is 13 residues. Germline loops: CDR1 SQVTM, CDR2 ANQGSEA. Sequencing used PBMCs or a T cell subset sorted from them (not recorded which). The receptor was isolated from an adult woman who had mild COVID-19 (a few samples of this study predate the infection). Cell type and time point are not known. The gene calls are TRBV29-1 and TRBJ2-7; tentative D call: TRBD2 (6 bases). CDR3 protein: CSVEDGGSYEQYF. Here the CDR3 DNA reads TGCAGCGTTGAAGATGGAGGGTCCTACGAGCAGTACTTC.